A selection of T cell receptor beta chains follows, all from one sample in a study of blood T cell repertoires in COVID-19. Using immunoSEQ multiplex PCR, the repertoire was profiled, and TCRdb retains in-frame clones only, with some absent. The profile shows about 260,000 clones, approximately 90% of them singletons. The sequencing sample was made of PBMCs or T cells enriched from blood (not recorded which). These receptors all come from a man aged 40-50 years who had been exposed to COVID-19. Each CDR3 is given with its conserved first and last residue. Each record gives: J gene, clone size, CDR3 length, D gene, V gene, CDR3 protein, CDR3 DNA. D genes are given only for firm matches. Some rows have no size entry. The others give once, few or many, or a class for an expanded clone.

j_call: TRBJ2-1; clone_size: -; cdr3_length: 13; d_call: -; v_call: TRBV7-2; cdr3_aa: CASRRGAGYEQFF; cdr3_nt: TGTGCCAGCCGTCGGGGGGCTGGGTATGAGCAGTTCTTC
j_call: TRBJ2-6; clone_size: -; cdr3_length: 17; d_call: -; v_call: TRBV5-6; cdr3_aa: CASSLDRENSGANVLTF; cdr3_nt: TGTGCCAGCAGCTTGGACAGGGAAAACTCTGGGGCCAACGTCCTGACTTTC
j_call: TRBJ1-2; clone_size: -; cdr3_length: 16; d_call: TRBD1; v_call: TRBV28; cdr3_aa: CASILSTAGTGYGYTF; cdr3_nt: TGTGCCAGCATTCTCTCGACGGCCGGGACAGGGTATGGCTACACCTTC
j_call: TRBJ2-2; clone_size: -; cdr3_length: 17; d_call: TRBD1; v_call: TRBV24-1; cdr3_aa: CATSDRDRGRRTGELFF; cdr3_nt: TGTGCCACCAGTGACCGAGACAGGGGGCGCCGAACCGGGGAGCTGTTTTTT
j_call: TRBJ2-1; clone_size: -; cdr3_length: 18; d_call: -; v_call: TRBV3-1/TRBV3-2; cdr3_aa: CASSQEPSGAGADNEQFF; cdr3_nt: TGTGCCAGCAGCCAAGAACCCTCGGGGGCGGGAGCAGACAATGAGCAGTTCTTC
j_call: TRBJ2-7; clone_size: -; cdr3_length: 15; d_call: TRBD1; v_call: TRBV19; cdr3_aa: CASSTSDRGRYEQYF; cdr3_nt: TGTGCCAGTAGTACTTCAGACAGGGGTCGGTACGAGCAGTACTTC
j_call: TRBJ2-7; clone_size: -; cdr3_length: 15; d_call: TRBD2; v_call: TRBV28; cdr3_aa: CASSLLAGDGGEQYF; cdr3_nt: TGTGCCAGCAGTTTACTGGCGGGAGACGGTGGCGAGCAGTACTTC
j_call: TRBJ2-7; clone_size: -; cdr3_length: 19; d_call: TRBD2; v_call: TRBV4-1; cdr3_aa: CASSLEPGTSGSQTYEQYF; cdr3_nt: TGCGCCAGCAGCCTGGAACCCGGGACTAGCGGGAGCCAAACCTACGAGCAGTACTTC
j_call: TRBJ2-7; clone_size: -; cdr3_length: 14; d_call: TRBD2; v_call: TRBV30; cdr3_aa: CASSGLAGVYEQYF; cdr3_nt: TGTGCCTCCTCGGGACTAGCGGGAGTCTACGAGCAGTACTTC
j_call: TRBJ1-2; clone_size: once; cdr3_length: 19; d_call: -; v_call: TRBV3-1/TRBV3-2; cdr3_aa: CASSQAIAVQTIKDYGYTF; cdr3_nt: TGTGCCAGCAGCCAAGCAATTGCGGTGCAGACCATCAAAGACTATGGCTACACCTTC
j_call: TRBJ2-7; clone_size: -; cdr3_length: 15; d_call: TRBD2; v_call: TRBV3-1/TRBV3-2; cdr3_aa: CASSQGTSGSYEQYF; cdr3_nt: TGTGCCAGCAGCCAAGGGACTAGCGGATCCTACGAGCAGTACTTC
j_call: TRBJ1-4; clone_size: -; cdr3_length: 17; d_call: -; v_call: TRBV7-2; cdr3_aa: CASSLVEGWETNEKLFF; cdr3_nt: TGTGCCAGCAGCTTAGTGGAGGGTTGGGAAACTAATGAAAAACTGTTTTTT
j_call: TRBJ1-2; clone_size: once; cdr3_length: 16; d_call: -; v_call: TRBV3-1/TRBV3-2; cdr3_aa: CASSQEALQGSYGYTF; cdr3_nt: TGTGCCAGCAGCCAAGAGGCTCTGCAGGGGAGCTATGGCTACACCTTC